This TCR beta chain was retrieved from a study of regulatory T cells in long-lasting Graves disease. This clonotype was observed once. The antigen is unknown. Building the TCR beta libraries relied on iRepertoire HTBI primers, and CDR3 regions underwent Arm-PCR. TCRdb used MiXCR to reprocess the multiplex PCR reads, holding one entry per CDR3 protein. The sample includes roughly 400,000 distinct CDR3 sequences, 20% of them seen just once. The CDR3 is made up of 12 amino acids. V was clipped by 7 bases and J by 2 bases, with 6 bases between them. CDR1 and CDR2 (germline): SGHTA, FQGNSA. Documented time point: persistent/refractory GD, antithyroid drugs over 5 years with positive TRAb. Extracted RNA from PBMCs served as the source of the TCR library. Whole-study findings and limits: Accuracy could have been hurt by small sample size.

Sequencing was performed on peripheral blood mononuclear cells (PBMCs), taken when the disease was refractory, from a patient treated with antithyroid drugs. This receptor was taken from a female donor with Graves disease. The J gene is TRBJ2-1, the V gene TRBV7-2; no clear D. The CDR3 reads CASTQPYNEQFF. The CDR3 nucleotides read TGTGCCAGCACACAACCCTACAATGAGCAGTTCTTC.